The clone carrying this T cell receptor (beta chain) occurred many times. What it recognizes is unknown. This sample stems from a study of T-cell reconstitution after alpha-beta-depleted transplantation in children. The study's findings and limits: The authors attributed T-cell counts and diversity one year after transplant mostly to newly produced T cells. About two months after transplant, alpha-beta T cells reportedly came from several hundred expanded graft clones.

This sample's TCRbeta library carried unique molecular identifier barcodes. TCRdb called the PCR reads again in MiXCR, with one record for every CDR3 protein. The sample carries 200,000 to 300,000 distinct CDR3 sequences, more than 20% recorded once. The CDR3 runs 15 residues. V lost 6 bases and J lost 4, with 19 bases in between. Germline CDR1 SNHLY, CDR2 FYNNEI. This specimen consisted of PBMCs, mostly from graft donor cells, obtained 360 days after TCRalphabeta/CD19-depleted stem cell transplant. V usage is TRBV2 and J usage is TRBJ2-7; D call uncertain. The source is a female patient between 2 and 15 years old who had a stem cell transplant for congenital amegakaryocytic thrombocytopenia, so the T cells may come from the graft donor. The CDR3 region has the DNA TGTGCCAGCAGAGATATAGTCGCAAGTCCTTACGAGCAGTACTTC. Amino acid sequence: CASRDIVASPYEQYF.